This T cell receptor beta chain was obtained from a study of cytotoxic CD8 clonotypes in ibrutinib-treated CLL. For the study at large: Patient counts were ten to eleven relapsed/refractory, about 14 treatment-naive and under 18 IGHV unmutated. Whole-study findings and limits: Public clonotypes were uncommon and contracted or stayed stable on treatment. T-cell clonality at baseline went above that of age-matched healthy donors and rose and fell with circulating CD8+ T-cell counts. Sampling of sustained-remission and progressing patients occurred at differing times.

Profiling relied on immunoSEQ multiplex PCR, and the TCRdb table lists in-frame clones only, not all of them. The sample holds some 300,000 clones; more than 65% are singletons and the top ten take over 5.5%. The CDR3 totals 14 residues. CDR1 MNHEY and CDR2 SVGAGI come from the germline V gene. Trimming shortened V by 7 bases and J by 0 bases, and 10 bases separated the two germline ends. Note on this clone: Its antigen is unknown.

This chain joins TRBV6-5 and TRBJ1-3; D remains unclear. The sequencing here drew on PBMCs, taken before ibrutinib treatment. This receptor was obtained from a human donor with chronic lymphocytic leukemia. CDR3 in amino acids: CASKENFSGNTIYF. CDR3 DNA: TGTGCCAGCAAAGAAAACTTCTCTGGAAACACCATATATTTT.